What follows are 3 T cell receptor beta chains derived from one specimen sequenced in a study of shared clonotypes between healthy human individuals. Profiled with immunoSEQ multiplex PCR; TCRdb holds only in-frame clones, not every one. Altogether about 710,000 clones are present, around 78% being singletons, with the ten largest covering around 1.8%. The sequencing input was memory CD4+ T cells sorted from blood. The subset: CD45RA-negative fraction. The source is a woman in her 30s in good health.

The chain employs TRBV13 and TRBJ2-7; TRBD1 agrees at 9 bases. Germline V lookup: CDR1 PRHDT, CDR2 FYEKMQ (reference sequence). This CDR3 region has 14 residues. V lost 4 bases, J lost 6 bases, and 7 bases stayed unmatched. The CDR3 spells CASSSRDREAEQYF. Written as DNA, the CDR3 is TGTGCCAGCAGCTCCCGGGACAGGGAGGCCGAGCAGTACTTC.

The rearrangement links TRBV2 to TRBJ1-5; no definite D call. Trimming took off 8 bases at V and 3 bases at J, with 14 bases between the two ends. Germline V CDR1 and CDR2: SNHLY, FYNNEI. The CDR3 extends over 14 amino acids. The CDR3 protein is CASQKGLLNQPQHF. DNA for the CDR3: TGTGCCAGCCAAAAAGGACTGCTCAATCAGCCCCAGCATTTT. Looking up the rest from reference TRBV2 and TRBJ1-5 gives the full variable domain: EPEVTQTPSHQVTQMGQEVILRCVPISNHLYFYWYRQILGQKVEFLVSFYNNEISEKSEIFDDQFSVERPDGSNFTLKIRSTKLEDSAMYFCASQKGLLNQPQHFGDGTRLSIL.

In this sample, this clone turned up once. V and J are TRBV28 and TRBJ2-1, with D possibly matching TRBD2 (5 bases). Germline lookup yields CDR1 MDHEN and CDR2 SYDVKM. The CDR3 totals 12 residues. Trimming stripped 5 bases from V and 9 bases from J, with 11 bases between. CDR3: CASSPQRREQFF. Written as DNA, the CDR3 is TGTGCCAGCAGTCCACAGCGGCGTGAGCAGTTCTTC.